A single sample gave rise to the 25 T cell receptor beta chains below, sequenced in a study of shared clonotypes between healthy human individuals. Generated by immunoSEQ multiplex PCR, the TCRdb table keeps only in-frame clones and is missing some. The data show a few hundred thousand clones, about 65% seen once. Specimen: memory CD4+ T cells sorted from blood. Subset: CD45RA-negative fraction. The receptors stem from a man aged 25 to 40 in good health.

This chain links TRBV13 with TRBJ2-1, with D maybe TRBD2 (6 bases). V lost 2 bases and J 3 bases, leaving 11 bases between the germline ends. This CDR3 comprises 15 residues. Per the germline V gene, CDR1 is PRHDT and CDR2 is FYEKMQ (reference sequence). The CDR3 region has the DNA TGTGCCAGCAGCTTACGGAGGGGAGTCTACAATGAGCAGTTCTTC. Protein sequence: CASSLRRGVYNEQFF. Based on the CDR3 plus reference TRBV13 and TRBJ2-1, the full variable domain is AAGVIQSPRHLIKEKRETATLKCYPIPRHDTVYWYQQGPGQDPQFLISFYEKMQSDKGSIPDRFSAQQFSDYHSELNMSSLELGDSALYFCASSLRRGVYNEQFFGPGTRLTVL.

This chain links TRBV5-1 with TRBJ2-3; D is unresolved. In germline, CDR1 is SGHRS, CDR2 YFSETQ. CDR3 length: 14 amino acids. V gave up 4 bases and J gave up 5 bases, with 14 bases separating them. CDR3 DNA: TGCGCCAGCAGCCCGGGCGATTTAGGAGATACGCAGTATTTT. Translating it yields CASSPGDLGDTQYF.

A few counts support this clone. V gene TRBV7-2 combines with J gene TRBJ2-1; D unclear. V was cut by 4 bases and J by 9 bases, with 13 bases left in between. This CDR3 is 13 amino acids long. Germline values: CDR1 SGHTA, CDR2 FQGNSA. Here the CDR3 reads CASSSTLPIEQFF. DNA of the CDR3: TGTGCCAGCAGCTCAACACTCCCCATTGAGCAGTTCTTC.

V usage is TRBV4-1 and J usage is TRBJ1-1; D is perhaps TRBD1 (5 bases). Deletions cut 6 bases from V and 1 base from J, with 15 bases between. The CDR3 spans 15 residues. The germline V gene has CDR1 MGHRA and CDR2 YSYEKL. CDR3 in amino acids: CASSLLPQANTEAFF. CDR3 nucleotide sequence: TGCGCCAGCAGTCTCCTGCCACAGGCGAACACTGAAGCTTTCTTT.

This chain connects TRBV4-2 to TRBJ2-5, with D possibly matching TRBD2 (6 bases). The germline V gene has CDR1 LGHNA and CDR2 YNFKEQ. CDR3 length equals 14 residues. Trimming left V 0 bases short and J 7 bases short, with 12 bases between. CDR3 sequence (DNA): TGTGCCAGCAGCCAAGATTTGGGGGGAGGGACCCAGTACTTC. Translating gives CASSQDLGGGTQYF.

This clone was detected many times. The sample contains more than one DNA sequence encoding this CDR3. The CDR3 DNA reads TGTGCCAGCAGCTCACAGGGTTCCTACGAGCAGTACTTC. Its protein product is CASSSQGSYEQYF. The rearrangement uses TRBV7-6 and TRBJ2-7; a possible D gene is TRBD1 (6 bases). This CDR3 has 13 residues. Trimming cost V 4 bases and J 1 base, with 8 bases left between them. Per the germline V gene, CDR1 is SGHVS and CDR2 is FNYEAQ. The whole variable domain, remainder taken from reference TRBV7-6 and TRBJ2-7, is GAGVSQSPRYKVTKRGQDVALRCDPISGHVSLYWYRQALGQGPEFLTYFNYEAQQDKSGLPNDRFSAERPEGSISTLTIQRTEQRDSAMYRCASSSQGSYEQYFGPGTRLTVT.

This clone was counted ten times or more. The CDR3 nucleotides are TGTGCCAGCAGCTTAGACTCTAGGGCAGATACGCAGTATTTT. It translates to CASSLDSRADTQYF. This chain links TRBV7-2 with TRBJ2-3, with D unresolved. CDR3 length: 14 residues. The germline gives CDR1 SGHTA, CDR2 FQGNSA. V lost 1 base and J lost 4, with 9 bases in between.

CDR3 DNA sequence: TGCGCCAGCAGCCAAGGAATTCAGGGGACTGAAGCTTTCTTT. It yields the protein CASSQGIQGTEAFF. The chain links TRBV4-3 to TRBJ1-1, with D possibly matching TRBD1 (6 bases). This CDR3 is built from 14 residues. With 1 base removed from V and 5 bases from J, the gap between germline ends came to 11 bases. The germline CDR1 and CDR2 sequences are LGHNA and YSLEER.

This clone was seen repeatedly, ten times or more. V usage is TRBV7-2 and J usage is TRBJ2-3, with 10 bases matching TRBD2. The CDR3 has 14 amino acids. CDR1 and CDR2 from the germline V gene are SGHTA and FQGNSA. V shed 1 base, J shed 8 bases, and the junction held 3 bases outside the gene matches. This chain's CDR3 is CASSLGTSGSTQYF. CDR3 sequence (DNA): TGTGCCAGCAGCTTAGGGACTAGCGGATCTACGCAGTATTTT.

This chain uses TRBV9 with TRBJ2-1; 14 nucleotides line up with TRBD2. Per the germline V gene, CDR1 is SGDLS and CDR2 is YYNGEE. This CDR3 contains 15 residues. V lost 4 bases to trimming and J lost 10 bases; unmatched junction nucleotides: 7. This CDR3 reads CASSPGTSGSSEQFF. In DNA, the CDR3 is TGTGCCAGCAGCCCCGGGACTAGCGGGAGTAGCGAGCAGTTCTTC.

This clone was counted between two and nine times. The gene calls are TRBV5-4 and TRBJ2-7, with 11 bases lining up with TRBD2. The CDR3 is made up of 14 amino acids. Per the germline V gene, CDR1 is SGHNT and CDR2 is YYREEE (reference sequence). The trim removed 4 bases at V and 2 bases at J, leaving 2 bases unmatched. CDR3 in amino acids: CASSETSGAYEQYF. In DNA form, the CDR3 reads TGTGCCAGCAGCGAGACTAGCGGGGCCTACGAGCAGTACTTC.

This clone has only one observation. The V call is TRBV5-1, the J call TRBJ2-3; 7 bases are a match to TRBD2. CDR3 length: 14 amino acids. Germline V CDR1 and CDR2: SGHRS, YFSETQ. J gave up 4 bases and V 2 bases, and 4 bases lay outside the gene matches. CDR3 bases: TGCGCCAGCAGCTTTGGACTAGGGGCAGATACGCAGTATTTT. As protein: CASSFGLGADTQYF.

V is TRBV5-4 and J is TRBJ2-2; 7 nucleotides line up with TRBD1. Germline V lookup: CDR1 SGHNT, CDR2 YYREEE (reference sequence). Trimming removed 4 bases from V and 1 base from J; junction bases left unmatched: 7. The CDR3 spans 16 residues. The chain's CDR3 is CASSRGGTVNTGELFF. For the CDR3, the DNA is TGTGCCAGCAGCAGGGGTGGGACAGTGAACACCGGGGAGCTGTTTTTT.

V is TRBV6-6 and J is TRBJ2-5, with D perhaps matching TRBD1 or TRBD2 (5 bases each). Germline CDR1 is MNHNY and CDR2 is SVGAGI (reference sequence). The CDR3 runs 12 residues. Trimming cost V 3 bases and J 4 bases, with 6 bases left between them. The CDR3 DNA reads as TGTGCCAGCAGTTATGGGGGAGAGACCCAGTACTTC. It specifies CASSYGGETQYF.

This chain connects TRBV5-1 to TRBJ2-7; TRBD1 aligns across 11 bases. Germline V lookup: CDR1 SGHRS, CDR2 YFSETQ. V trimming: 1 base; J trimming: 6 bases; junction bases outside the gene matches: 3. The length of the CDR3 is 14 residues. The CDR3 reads CASSLWGTGGEQYF. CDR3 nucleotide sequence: TGCGCCAGCAGCTTGTGGGGGACAGGGGGCGAGCAGTACTTC. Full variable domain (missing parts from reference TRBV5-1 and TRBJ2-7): KAGVTQTPRYLIKTRGQQVTLSCSPISGHRSVSWYQQTPGQGLQFLFEYFSETQRNKGNFPGRFSGRQFSNSRSEMNVSTLELGDSALYLCASSLWGTGGEQYFGPGTRLTVT.

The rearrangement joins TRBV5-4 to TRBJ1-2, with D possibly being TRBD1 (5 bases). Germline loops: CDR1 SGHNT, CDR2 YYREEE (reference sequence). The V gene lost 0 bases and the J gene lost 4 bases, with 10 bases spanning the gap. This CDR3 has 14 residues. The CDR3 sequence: CASSLARDLYGYTF. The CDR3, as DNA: TGTGCCAGCAGCTTGGCAAGGGACCTCTATGGCTACACCTTC.

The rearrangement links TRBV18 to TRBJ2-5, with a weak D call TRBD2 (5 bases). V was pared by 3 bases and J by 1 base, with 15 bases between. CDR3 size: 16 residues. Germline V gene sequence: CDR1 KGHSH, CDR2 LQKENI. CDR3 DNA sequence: TGTGCCAGCTCACCCATGGGAGCCCGGACCCAAGAGACCCAGTACTTC. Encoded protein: CASSPMGARTQETQYF.

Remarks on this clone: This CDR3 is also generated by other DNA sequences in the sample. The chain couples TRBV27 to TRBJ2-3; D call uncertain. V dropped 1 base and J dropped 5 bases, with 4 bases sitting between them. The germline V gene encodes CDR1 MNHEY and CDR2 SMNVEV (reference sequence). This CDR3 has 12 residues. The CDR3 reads CASSLFGDTQYF. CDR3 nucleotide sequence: TGTGCCAGCAGTTTATTCGGAGATACGCAGTATTTT.

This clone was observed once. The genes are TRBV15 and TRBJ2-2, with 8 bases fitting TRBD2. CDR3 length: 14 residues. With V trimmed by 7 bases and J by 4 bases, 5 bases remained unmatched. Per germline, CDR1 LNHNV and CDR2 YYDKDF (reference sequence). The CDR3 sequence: CATKSAGGTGELFF. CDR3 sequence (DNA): TGTGCCACCAAGAGTGCGGGAGGCACCGGGGAGCTGTTTTTT.

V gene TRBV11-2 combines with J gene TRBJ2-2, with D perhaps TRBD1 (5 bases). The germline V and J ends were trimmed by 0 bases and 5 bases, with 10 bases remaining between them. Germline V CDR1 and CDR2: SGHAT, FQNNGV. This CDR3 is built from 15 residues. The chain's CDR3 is CASSLESRVTGELFF. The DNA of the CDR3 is TGTGCCAGCAGCTTAGAGTCCAGGGTGACCGGGGAGCTGTTTTTT. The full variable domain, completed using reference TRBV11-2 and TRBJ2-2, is EAGVAQSPRYKIIEKRQSVAFWCNPISGHATLYWYQQILGQGPKLLIQFQNNGVVDDSQLPKDRFSAERLKGVDSTLKIQPAKLEDSAVYLCASSLESRVTGELFFGEGSRLTVL.

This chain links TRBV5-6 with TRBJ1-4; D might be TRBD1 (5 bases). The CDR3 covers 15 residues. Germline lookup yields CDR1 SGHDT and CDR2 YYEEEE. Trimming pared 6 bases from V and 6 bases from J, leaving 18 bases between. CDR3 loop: CASTLRWGRDEKLFF. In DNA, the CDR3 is TGTGCCAGCACCCTTCGTTGGGGCCGTGATGAAAAACTGTTTTTT.

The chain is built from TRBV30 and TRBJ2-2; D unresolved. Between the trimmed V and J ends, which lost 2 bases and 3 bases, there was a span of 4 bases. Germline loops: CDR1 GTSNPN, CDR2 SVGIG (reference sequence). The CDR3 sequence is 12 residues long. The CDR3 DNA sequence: TGTGCCTGGAGTATCCACACCGGGGAGCTGTTTTTT. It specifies CAWSIHTGELFF.

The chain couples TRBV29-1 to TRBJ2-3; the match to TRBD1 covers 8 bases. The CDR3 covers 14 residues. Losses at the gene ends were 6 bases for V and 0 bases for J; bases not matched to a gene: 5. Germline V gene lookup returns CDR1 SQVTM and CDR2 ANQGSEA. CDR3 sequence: CSVRQGTSTDTQYF. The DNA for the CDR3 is TGCAGCGTCAGACAGGGGACTAGCACAGATACGCAGTATTTT.

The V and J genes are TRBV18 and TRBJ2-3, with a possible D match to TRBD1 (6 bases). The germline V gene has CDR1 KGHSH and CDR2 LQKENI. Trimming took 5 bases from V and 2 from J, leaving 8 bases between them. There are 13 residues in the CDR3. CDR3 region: CASSNRATDTQYF. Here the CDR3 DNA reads TGTGCCAGCTCAAACAGGGCCACAGATACGCAGTATTTT.

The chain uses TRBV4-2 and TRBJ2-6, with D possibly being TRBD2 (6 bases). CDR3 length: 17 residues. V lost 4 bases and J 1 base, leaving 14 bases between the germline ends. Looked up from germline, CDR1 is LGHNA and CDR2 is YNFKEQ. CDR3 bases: TGTGCCAGCAGCCTCGGGGGAATGGGTTCTGGGGCCAACGTCCTGACTTTC. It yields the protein CASSLGGMGSGANVLTF.